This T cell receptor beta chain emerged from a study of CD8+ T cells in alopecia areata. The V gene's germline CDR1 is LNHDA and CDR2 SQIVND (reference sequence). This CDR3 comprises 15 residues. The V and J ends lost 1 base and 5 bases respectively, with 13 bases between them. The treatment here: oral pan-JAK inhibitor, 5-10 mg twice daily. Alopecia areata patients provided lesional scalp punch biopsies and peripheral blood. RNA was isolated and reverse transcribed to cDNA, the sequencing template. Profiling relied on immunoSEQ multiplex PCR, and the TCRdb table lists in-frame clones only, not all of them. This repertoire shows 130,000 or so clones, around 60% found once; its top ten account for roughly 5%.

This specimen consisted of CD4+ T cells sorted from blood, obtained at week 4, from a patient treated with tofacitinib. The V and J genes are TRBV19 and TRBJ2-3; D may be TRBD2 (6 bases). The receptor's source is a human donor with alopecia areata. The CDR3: CASSIGGTRRDTQYF. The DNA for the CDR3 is TGTGCCAGTAGTATAGGGGGGACTCGGCGAGATACGCAGTATTTT. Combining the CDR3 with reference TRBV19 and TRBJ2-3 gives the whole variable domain DGGITQSPKYLFRKEGQNVTLSCEQNLNHDAMYWYRQDPGQGLRLIYYSQIVNDFQKGDIAEGYSVSREKKESFPLTVTSAQKNPTAFYLCASSIGGTRRDTQYFGPGTRLTVL.